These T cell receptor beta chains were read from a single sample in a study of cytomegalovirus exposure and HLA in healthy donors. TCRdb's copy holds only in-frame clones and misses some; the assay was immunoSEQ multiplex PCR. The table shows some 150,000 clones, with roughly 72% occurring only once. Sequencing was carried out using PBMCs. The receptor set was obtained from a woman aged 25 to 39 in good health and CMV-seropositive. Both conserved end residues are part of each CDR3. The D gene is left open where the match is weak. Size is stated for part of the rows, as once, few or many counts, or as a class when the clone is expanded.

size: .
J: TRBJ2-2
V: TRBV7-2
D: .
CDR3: CASSFQGTGELFF
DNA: TGTGCCAGCAGCTTCCAGGGGACCGGGGAGCTGTTTTTT

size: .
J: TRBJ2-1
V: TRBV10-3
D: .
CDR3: CATLPGENNEQFF
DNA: TGTGCCACCCTACCGGGAGAGAACAATGAGCAGTTCTTC

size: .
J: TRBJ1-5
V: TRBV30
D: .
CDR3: CAWSVAGYQPQHF
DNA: TGTGCCTGGAGTGTGGCAGGGTATCAGCCCCAGCATTTT

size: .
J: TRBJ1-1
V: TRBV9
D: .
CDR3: CASSVGGGSNTEAFF
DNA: TGTGCCAGCAGCGTAGGAGGAGGCAGTAACACTGAAGCTTTCTTT

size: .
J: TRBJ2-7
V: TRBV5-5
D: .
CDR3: CASSFLPSYEQYF
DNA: TGTGCCAGCAGCTTTCTCCCGTCCTACGAGCAGTACTTC

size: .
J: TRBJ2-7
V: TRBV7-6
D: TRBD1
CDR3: CASSLVRSTRDRGLEEQYF
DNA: TGTGCCAGCAGCTTAGTAAGGTCTACGAGGGACAGGGGGCTAGAAGAGCAGTACTTC

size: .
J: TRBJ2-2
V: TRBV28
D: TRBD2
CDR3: CASSGTSPNTGELFF
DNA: TGTGCCAGCAGCGGGACTAGCCCAAACACCGGGGAGCTGTTTTTT

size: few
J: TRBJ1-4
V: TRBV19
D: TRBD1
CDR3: CASRKDRGVGAPLFF
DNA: TGTGCCAGTAGGAAAGACAGGGGTGTCGGCGCGCCTCTGTTTTTT

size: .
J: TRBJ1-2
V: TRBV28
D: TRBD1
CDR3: CASSLGGRRTAGGGYTF
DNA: TGTGCCAGCAGTTTAGGGGGTCGACGGACCGCAGGGGGTGGCTACACCTTC

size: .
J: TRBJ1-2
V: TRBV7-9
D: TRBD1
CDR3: CASSLALSGQGVGYGYTF
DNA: TGTGCCAGCAGCTTAGCGCTTTCGGGACAGGGGGTCGGCTATGGCTACACCTTC

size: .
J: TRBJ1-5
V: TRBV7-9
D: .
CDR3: CASSLGGRQPQHF
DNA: TGTGCCAGCAGCTTAGGGGGGAGGCAGCCCCAGCATTTT

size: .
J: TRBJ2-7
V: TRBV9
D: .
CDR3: CASASGPTYEQYF
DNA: TGTGCCAGCGCGAGTGGGCCGACCTACGAGCAGTACTTC

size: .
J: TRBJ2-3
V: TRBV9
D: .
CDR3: CASSVGRGTQYF
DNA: TGTGCCAGCAGCGTAGGACGGGGTACGCAGTATTTT

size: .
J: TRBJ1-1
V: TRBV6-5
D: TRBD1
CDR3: CASTSQGGNTEAFF
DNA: TGTGCCAGCACCTCACAGGGGGGGAACACTGAAGCTTTCTTT

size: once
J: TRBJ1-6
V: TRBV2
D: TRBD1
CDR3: CASSKEDRGYSPLHF
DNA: TGTGCCAGCTCAAAAGAGGACAGGGGTTATTCACCCCTCCACTTT

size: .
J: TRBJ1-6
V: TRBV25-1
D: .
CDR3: CASSESGGWDSPLHF
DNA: TGTGCCAGCAGTGAATCCGGGGGTTGGGATTCACCCCTCCACTTT

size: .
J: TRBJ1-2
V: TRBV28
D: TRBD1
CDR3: CASSSGTGAGGYTF
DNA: TGTGCCAGCAGCTCCGGGACAGGGGCGGGCGGCTACACCTTC

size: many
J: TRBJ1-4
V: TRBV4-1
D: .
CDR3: CASSQGEPSNEKLFF
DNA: TGCGCCAGCAGCCAAGGAGAACCGAGCAATGAAAAACTGTTTTTT

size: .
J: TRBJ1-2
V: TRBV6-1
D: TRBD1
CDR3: CASSEYGQGIVYGYTF
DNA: TGTGCCAGCAGTGAATACGGACAGGGAATAGTCTATGGCTACACCTTC

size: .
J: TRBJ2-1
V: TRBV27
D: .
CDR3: CASSLSTTPNEQFF
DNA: TGTGCCAGCAGTTTGTCGACGACACCCAATGAGCAGTTCTTC

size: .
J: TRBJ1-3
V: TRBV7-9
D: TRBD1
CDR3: CASSPPGQNGNTIYF
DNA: TGTGCCAGCAGCCCGCCGGGACAGAACGGAAACACCATATATTTT

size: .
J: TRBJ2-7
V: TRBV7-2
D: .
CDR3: CASSSDSRLFPYEQYF
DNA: TGTGCCAGCAGCTCGGACTCTCGCCTCTTCCCCTACGAGCAGTACTTC

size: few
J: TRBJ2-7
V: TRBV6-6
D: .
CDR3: CASSYSNLASAYEQYF
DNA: TGTGCCAGCAGTTACTCGAACTTGGCTAGCGCCTACGAGCAGTACTTC

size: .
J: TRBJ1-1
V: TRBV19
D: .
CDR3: CASSIGLGAFF
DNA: TGTGCCAGTAGTATCGGACTAGGGGCTTTCTTT

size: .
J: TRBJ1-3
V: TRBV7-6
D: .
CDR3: CASSASPGNTIYF
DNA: TGTGCCAGCAGCGCCAGTCCTGGAAACACCATATATTTT

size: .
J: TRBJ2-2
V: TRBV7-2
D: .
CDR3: CASSPTLTDSNPHTGELFF
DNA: TGTGCCAGCAGCCCGACCTTGACTGATTCAAACCCCCACACCGGGGAGCTGTTTTTT

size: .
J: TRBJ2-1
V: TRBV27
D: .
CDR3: CASSPSGSYNEQFF
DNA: TGTGCCAGCAGTCCCTCAGGGTCCTACAATGAGCAGTTCTTC

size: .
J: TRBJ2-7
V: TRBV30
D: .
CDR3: CAWANGTLRTYEQYF
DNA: TGTGCCTGGGCCAACGGGACACTTCGTACCTACGAGCAGTACTTC

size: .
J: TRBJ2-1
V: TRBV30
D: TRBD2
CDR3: CAWNLKLAGALWQFF
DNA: TGTGCCTGGAACCTGAAACTAGCGGGCGCCTTATGGCAGTTCTTC

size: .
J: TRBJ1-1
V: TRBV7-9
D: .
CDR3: CASSSSSTGIHGAFF
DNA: TGTGCCAGCAGCTCCTCGTCGACAGGAATTCATGGAGCTTTCTTT

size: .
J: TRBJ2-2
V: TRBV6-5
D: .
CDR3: CASSYYFAGELFF
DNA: TGTGCCAGCAGTTACTATTTCGCCGGGGAGCTGTTTTTT

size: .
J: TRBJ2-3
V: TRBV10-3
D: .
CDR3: CAISDGGTDTQYF
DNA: TGTGCCATCAGTGACGGGGGCACAGATACGCAGTATTTT

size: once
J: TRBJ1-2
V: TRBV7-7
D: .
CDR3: CASSLAGSGYTF
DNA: TGTGCCAGCAGCTTAGCAGGGAGTGGCTACACCTTC

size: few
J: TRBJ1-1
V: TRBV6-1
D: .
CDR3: CASSAQMNTEAFF
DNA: TGTGCCAGCAGTGCGCAGATGAACACTGAAGCTTTCTTT

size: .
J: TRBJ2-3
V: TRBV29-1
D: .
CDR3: CSVSPRVGTDTQYF
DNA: TGCAGCGTTAGTCCCAGGGTGGGCACAGATACGCAGTATTTT

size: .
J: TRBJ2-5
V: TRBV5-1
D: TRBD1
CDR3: CASSLLGTGEETQYF
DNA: TGCGCCAGCAGCTTGTTGGGGACAGGGGAAGAGACCCAGTACTTC